The T cell receptor beta chain under discussion was sequenced for a study of cytomegalovirus exposure and HLA in healthy donors. A roughly 130-subject validation cohort, separate from the 666-subject first cohort, supplied the donors. In regard to this clone: Its antigen remains unidentified.

Profiled with immunoSEQ multiplex PCR; TCRdb holds only in-frame clones, not every one. This repertoire shows 95,000 to 150,000 clones, 80% to 90% found once; its top ten account for roughly 2%. Per the germline V gene, CDR1 is MNHEY and CDR2 is SMNVEV (reference sequence). The CDR3 loop spans 14 amino acids. Trimming shortened V by 3 bases and J by 3 bases, and 12 bases separated the two germline ends. Study results and caveats: The study found most TCR sequences rare, yet found some public TCRs in many donors. Under in vitro conditions, a few CMV-associated chains were confirmed as specific for CMV antigens.

This clonotype was sampled from a woman between 18 and 30 years old in good health and CMV-seronegative. The chain recombines TRBV27 with TRBJ2-7; tentatively, D is TRBD2 (7 bases). The material sequenced was PBMCs. Here the CDR3 DNA reads TGTGCCAGCAGTTTCCGGGGGGCCGGCTACGAGCAGTACTTC. Encoded protein: CASSFRGAGYEQYF.